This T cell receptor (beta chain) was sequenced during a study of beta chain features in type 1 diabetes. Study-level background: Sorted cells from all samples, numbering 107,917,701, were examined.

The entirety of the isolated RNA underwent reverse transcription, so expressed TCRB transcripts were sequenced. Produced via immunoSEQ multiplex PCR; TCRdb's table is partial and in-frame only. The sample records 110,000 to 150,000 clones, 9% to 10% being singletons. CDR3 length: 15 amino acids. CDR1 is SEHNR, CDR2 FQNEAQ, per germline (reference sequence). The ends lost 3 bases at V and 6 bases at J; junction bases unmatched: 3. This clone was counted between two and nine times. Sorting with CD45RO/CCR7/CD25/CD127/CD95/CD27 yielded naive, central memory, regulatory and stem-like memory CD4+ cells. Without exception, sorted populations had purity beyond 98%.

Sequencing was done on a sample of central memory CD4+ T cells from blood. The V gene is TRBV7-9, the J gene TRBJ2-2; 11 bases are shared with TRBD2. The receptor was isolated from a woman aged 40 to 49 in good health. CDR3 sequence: CASSFGLAGPGELFF. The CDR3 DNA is TGTGCCAGCAGCTTTGGACTAGCGGGCCCCGGGGAGCTGTTTTTT. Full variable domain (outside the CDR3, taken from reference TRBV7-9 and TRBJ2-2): DTGVSQNPRHKITKRGQNVTFRCDPISEHNRLYWYRQTLGQGPEFLTYFQNEAQLEKSRLLSDRFSAERPKGSFSTLEIQRTEQGDSAMYLCASSFGLAGPGELFFGEGSRLTVL.